Given below is one TCR beta chain in context. Germline V lookup: CDR1 SGHAT, CDR2 FQNNGV. This CDR3 is 15 amino acids long. V lost 1 base to trimming and J lost 4 bases; unmatched junction nucleotides: 5. The entry originates in a study of shared clonotypes between healthy human individuals. Method: immunoSEQ multiplex PCR; TCRdb's copy keeps in-frame clones and lacks some. The sample yields about 2.4 million clones, more than 85% seen once. Material: naive CD4+ T cells from PBMCs. Described subset: CD45RA+ positively selected. The rearrangement links TRBV11-2 to TRBJ2-7; TRBD2 matches 9 bases. This clonotype originated in a man between 18 and 35 years old in good health. Some clones in this sample may be carry-over from other donors' samples. The CDR3 loop reads CASSLAGLASYEQYF. CDR3 coding DNA: TGTGCCAGCAGCTTAGCTGGACTAGCGTCGTACGAGCAGTACTTC.